The TCR beta chain described here comes from a study of T cells in Graves' hyperthyroidism and ophthalmopathy. The sample holds many counts of this clonotype. V shed 5 bases and J shed 8 bases, with 15 bases lying between them. The CDR3 sequence is 13 residues long. Germline-derived CDR1 and CDR2 are SSHAT and FNYEAQ (reference sequence). TCR beta CDR3 region amplification was performed from RNA transcripts. First-round RT-PCR of the TCR CDR3 relied on the HTBI primer set. TCRdb independently ran MiXCR on the multiplex PCR reads; one entry per CDR3 protein. Of 560,000 or so distinct CDR3 sequences listed, 40% to 55% are singletons.

The TCR originated in a woman aged 18-29 years with Graves' hyperthyroidism. The source material was peripheral blood or thyroid tissue (not recorded which). The chain employs TRBV7-7 and TRBJ1-1, with D unresolved. In nucleotides, the CDR3 is TGTGCCAGCAGCGACGGCCTTACGGGGGAAGCTTTCTTT. Residues: CASSDGLTGEAFF.